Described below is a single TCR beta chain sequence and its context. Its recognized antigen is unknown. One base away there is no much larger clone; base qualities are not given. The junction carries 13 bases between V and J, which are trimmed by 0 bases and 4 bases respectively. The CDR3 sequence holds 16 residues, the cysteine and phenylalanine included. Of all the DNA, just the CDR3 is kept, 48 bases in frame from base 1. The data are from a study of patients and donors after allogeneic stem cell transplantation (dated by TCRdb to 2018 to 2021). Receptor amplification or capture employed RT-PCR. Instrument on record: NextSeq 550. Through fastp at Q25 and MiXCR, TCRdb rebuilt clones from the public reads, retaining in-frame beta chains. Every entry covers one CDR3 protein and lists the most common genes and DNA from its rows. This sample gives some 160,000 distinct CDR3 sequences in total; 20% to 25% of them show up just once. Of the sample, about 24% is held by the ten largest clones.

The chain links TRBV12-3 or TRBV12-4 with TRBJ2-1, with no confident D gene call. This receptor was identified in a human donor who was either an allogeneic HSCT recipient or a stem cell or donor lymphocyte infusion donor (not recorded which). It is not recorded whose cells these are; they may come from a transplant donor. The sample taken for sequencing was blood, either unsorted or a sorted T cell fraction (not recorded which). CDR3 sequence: CASSLARHLIYNEQFF. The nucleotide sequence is TGTGCCAGCAGTTTAGCGAGACACCTAATATACAATGAGCAGTTCTTC.